Listed here are 21 T cell receptor beta chains from one sample, sequenced in a study of T-cell reconstitution after alpha-beta-depleted transplantation in children. TCRbeta library construction was performed incorporating unique molecular identifiers. Via MiXCR, TCRdb re-called the PCR reads, giving one row per CDR3 protein. The table includes about 540,000 distinct CDR3 sequences, around 19% detected once. The specimen was PBMCs from the stem cell graft donor, collected from the stem cell graft. These receptors were taken from a human donor who donated a stem cell graft to a child with acute lymphoblastic leukemia.

In this sample, this clonotype turned up a few times. The chain is built from TRBV18 and TRBJ2-1; D tentatively fits TRBD1 or TRBD2 (5 bases each). Germline V gene sequence: CDR1 KGHSH, CDR2 LQKENI. The CDR3 consists of 15 residues. V lost 6 bases to trimming and J lost 1 base, with 13 bases between them. The CDR3 protein is CASSVDWGSYNEQFF. The CDR3 coding sequence is TGTGCCAGCTCCGTCGACTGGGGGTCCTACAATGAGCAGTTCTTC.

This clonotype was recorded a few times. The CDR3 nucleotides are TGTGCCAGCAGCGGAGTTCACCGAGAGACCCAGTACTTC. As protein: CASSGVHRETQYF. V is TRBV6-1 and J is TRBJ2-5; D gene uncertain. V lost 6 bases to trimming and J lost 4 bases, with 12 bases between them. Per the germline V gene, CDR1 is MNHNS and CDR2 is SASEGT. This CDR3 is built from 13 residues.

This clonotype was counted between two and nine times. The rearrangement links TRBV20-1 to TRBJ1-1; TRBD1 matches 7 bases. The V segment lost 3 bases and the J segment 0 bases; nucleotides outside the gene matches: 13. Germline V lookup: CDR1 DFQATT, CDR2 SNEGSKA (reference sequence). CDR3 length equals 17 residues. CDR3 nucleotides: TGCAGTGCTAGGGGACAGACTGCACGACACATGAACACTGAAGCTTTCTTT. Protein: CSARGQTARHMNTEAFF.

The rearrangement uses TRBV12-3 or TRBV12-4 and TRBJ2-5; 8 bases are a match to TRBD2. J lost 6 bases, V lost 3 bases, and 9 bases had no gene match. The CDR3 totals 15 residues. The CDR3 nucleotides read TGTGCCAGCAGTTTTTTCTCGGGAGGGCCAAAGACCCAGTACTTC. It encodes CASSFFSGGPKTQYF.

There are a few counts of this clonotype. V gene TRBV27 combines with J gene TRBJ2-7; 7 bases map to TRBD1. CDR1 and CDR2 from the germline V gene are MNHEY and SMNVEV (reference sequence). The CDR3 has 15 amino acids. J lost 0 bases, V lost 5 bases, and 7 bases had no gene match. This CDR3 is CASSPTRDSSYEQYF. CDR3 sequence (DNA): TGTGCCAGCAGTCCCACCAGGGACAGCTCCTACGAGCAGTACTTC.

This clonotype has only a few counts. The chain employs TRBV18 and TRBJ1-1, with D hard to call. The CDR3 runs to 16 residues. CDR1 KGHSH and CDR2 LQKENI come from the germline V gene. Trimming left V 4 bases short and J 0 bases short, with 15 bases between. DNA of the CDR3: TGTGCCAGCTCACGGGAGGCACGGACCATGAACACTGAAGCTTTCTTT. Its protein is CASSREARTMNTEAFF. The full variable domain, its missing parts supplied by reference TRBV18 and TRBJ1-1, is NAGVMQNPRHLVRRRGQEARLRCSPMKGHSHVYWYRQLPEEGLKFMVYLQKENIIDESGMPKERFSAEFPKEGPSILRIQQVVRGDSAAYFCASSREARTMNTEAFFGQGTRLTVV.

In its sample, this clonotype was seen many times. The CDR3 spells CASSSFSDTQYF. For the CDR3, the DNA is TGTGCCAGCAGCTCCTTTTCAGATACGCAGTATTTT. The chain is built from TRBV9 and TRBJ2-3; D call uncertain. The V gene lost 4 bases and the J gene lost 4 bases, with 7 bases spanning the gap. This CDR3 has 12 amino acids. Looked up from germline, CDR1 is SGDLS and CDR2 is YYNGEE.

This clonotype occurred a few times. V usage is TRBV5-1 and J usage is TRBJ1-2, with D tentatively TRBD1 (6 bases). Trimming shortened V by 1 base and J by 8 bases, and 15 bases separated the two germline ends. The germline V gene encodes CDR1 SGHRS and CDR2 YFSETQ. The CDR3 runs 14 residues. This CDR3 is CASSLWPGAEGYTF. Written as DNA, the CDR3 is TGCGCCAGCAGCTTGTGGCCAGGGGCGGAAGGCTACACCTTC.

The chain carries TRBV18 and TRBJ1-2; 12 nucleotides align to TRBD1. Germline CDR1 KGHSH, CDR2 LQKENI. J gave up 4 bases and V 3 bases, and 12 bases lay outside the gene matches. The CDR3 consists of 18 residues. CDR3 coding DNA: TGTGCCAGCTCACCTGTGTCGGGACAGGGGGCGCAGAGCTATGGCTACACCTTC. Its translation: CASSPVSGQGAQSYGYTF.

The chain couples TRBV7-9 to TRBJ1-1; D call uncertain. The germline V and J ends were trimmed by 1 base and 6 bases, with 9 bases remaining between them. Germline V gives CDR1 SEHNR, CDR2 FQNEAQ (reference sequence). The CDR3 covers 13 residues. CDR3 region: CASSLDWNSEAFF. The CDR3 bases are TGTGCCAGCAGCTTAGATTGGAATTCTGAAGCTTTCTTT.

This clonotype came up a few times. The chain has TRBV7-2 and TRBJ2-3, with 9 bases matching TRBD2. V was pared by 1 base and J by 2 bases, with 7 bases of the junction left unmatched. This CDR3 is built from 17 residues. CDR1 and CDR2 from the germline V gene are SGHTA and FQGNSA. CDR3 in DNA: TGTGCCAGCAGCTTAGGGCCTAGCGGGGCTACCACAGATACGCAGTATTTT. Its translation: CASSLGPSGATTDTQYF.

This clonotype was counted between two and nine times. This chain connects TRBV6-5 to TRBJ2-1; 8 positions agree with TRBD2. The junction had 3 bases not matched to a gene; V was cut back by 2 bases and J by 3 bases. There are 15 residues in the CDR3. CDR1 is MNHEY, CDR2 SVGAGI, per germline. CDR3 in DNA: TGTGCCAGCAGTTACGGACTAGCAGACTACAATGAGCAGTTCTTC. It encodes CASSYGLADYNEQFF.

In its sample, this clonotype was seen once. The chain recombines TRBV29-1 with TRBJ2-7; D might be TRBD1 (6 bases). The CDR3 totals 13 residues. The V gene's germline CDR1 is SQVTM and CDR2 ANQGSEA. V lost 5 bases and J lost 3, with 14 bases in between. The CDR3 spells CSVLSVGGYEQYF. As DNA, the CDR3 is TGCAGCGTTCTCTCTGTAGGGGGCTACGAGCAGTACTTC.

V gene TRBV6-1 combines with J gene TRBJ2-7; 10 bases align to TRBD1. With 6 bases clipped from V and 5 bases from J, the junction kept 10 bases outside the gene matches. CDR1 is MNHNS and CDR2 is SASEGT in the germline V gene. CDR3 length equals 15 residues. For the CDR3, the DNA is TGTGCCAGCAGCGGGTTCGGACAGGGGGGCCACGAGCAGTACTTC. This gives the protein CASSGFGQGGHEQYF.

The table lists this clonotype with a few counts. This chain connects TRBV18 to TRBJ2-7, with TRBD1 identical over 7 bases. The length of the CDR3 is 14 residues. The germline V gene has CDR1 KGHSH and CDR2 LQKENI. V shed 3 bases and J 5 bases; nucleotides not matched to a gene: 7. The CDR3 protein is CASSPGTVLHEQYF. The CDR3 region has the DNA TGTGCCAGCTCACCCGGGACAGTATTACACGAGCAGTACTTC. Filled out from reference TRBV18 and TRBJ2-7, the complete variable domain reads NAGVMQNPRHLVRRRGQEARLRCSPMKGHSHVYWYRQLPEEGLKFMVYLQKENIIDESGMPKERFSAEFPKEGPSILRIQQVVRGDSAAYFCASSPGTVLHEQYFGPGTRLTVT.

In its sample, this clonotype was seen a few times. This chain connects TRBV3-1 to TRBJ2-7, with D possibly TRBD2 on 5 matching bases. V was clipped by 4 bases and J by 7 bases, with 14 bases between them. CDR1 is LGHDT and CDR2 is YNNKEL in the germline V gene (reference sequence). The CDR3 extends over 13 amino acids. The CDR3 spells CASSLAWRGEQYF. CDR3 coding DNA: TGTGCCAGCAGCCTCGCGTGGAGAGGGGAGCAGTACTTC.

The chain couples TRBV5-1 to TRBJ1-5; D uncertain. The germline gives CDR1 SGHRS, CDR2 YFSETQ. The length of the CDR3 is 16 residues. Trimming removed 0 bases at V and 2 bases at J, with 12 bases between. This chain's CDR3 is CASSLVPAGGNQPQHF. The DNA of the CDR3 is TGCGCCAGCAGCTTGGTGCCTGCCGGTGGCAATCAGCCCCAGCATTTT.

The genes are TRBV12-3 or TRBV12-4 and TRBJ1-4; D is uncertain. The germline V and J ends were trimmed by 5 bases and 8 bases, with 15 bases remaining between them. This CDR3 is 14 amino acids long. CDR3 in DNA: TGTGCCAGCAGTCGTCGAGGGTTTGGGGAAAAACTGTTTTTT. It translates to CASSRRGFGEKLFF.

CDR3 protein: CASSLIWSGANVLTF. The CDR3 DNA follows: TGTGCCAGCAGCTTGATCTGGTCTGGGGCCAACGTCCTGACTTTC. The chain uses TRBV5-6 and TRBJ2-6; D unresolved. V was cut by 1 base and J by 1 base, with 6 bases left in between. The CDR3 spans 15 residues. The germline V gene has CDR1 SGHDT and CDR2 YYEEEE.

Ten or more counts support this clonotype. The chain carries TRBV10-3 and TRBJ1-1; perhaps TRBD1 as D (5 bases). With 7 bases removed from V and 7 bases from J, the gap between germline ends came to 16 bases. Germline assignment: CDR1 ENHRY and CDR2 SYGVKD. The CDR3 extends over 13 amino acids. The CDR3, as DNA: TGTGCCATCAATGCGGTAGACAGCGATGAAGCTTTCTTT. Encoded protein: CAINAVDSDEAFF.

This clonotype was detected only a few times. The chain carries TRBV15 and TRBJ1-2, with TRBD1 as a possible D gene (5 bases). Trimming removed 3 bases at V and 4 bases at J, with 24 bases between. This CDR3 is 18 amino acids long. Germline values: CDR1 LNHNV, CDR2 YYDKDF (reference sequence). The CDR3 spells CATSSDRDANLNPYGYTF. DNA for the CDR3: TGTGCCACCAGCAGCGACCGGGACGCAAATTTAAACCCCTATGGCTACACCTTC. The full variable domain, in which reference TRBV15 and TRBJ1-2 provide the parts outside the CDR3, is DAMVIQNPRYQVTQFGKPVTLSCSQTLNHNVMYWYQQKSSQAPKLLFHYYDKDFNNEADTPDNFQSRRPNTSFCFLDIRSPGLGDTAMYLCATSSDRDANLNPYGYTFGSGTRLTVV.